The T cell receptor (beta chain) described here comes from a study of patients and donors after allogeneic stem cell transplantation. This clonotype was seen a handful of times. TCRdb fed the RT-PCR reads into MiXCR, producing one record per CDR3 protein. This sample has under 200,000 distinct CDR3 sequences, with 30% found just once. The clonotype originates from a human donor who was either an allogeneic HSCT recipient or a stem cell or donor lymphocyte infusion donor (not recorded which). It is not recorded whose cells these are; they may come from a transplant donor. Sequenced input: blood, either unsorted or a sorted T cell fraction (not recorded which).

As DNA, the CDR3 is TGTGCCAGCAGCCCGACTAGCGGGAGGCCGAGCTACAATGAGCAGTTCTTC. Protein sequence: CASSPTSGRPSYNEQFF. The chain joins TRBV11-2 to TRBJ2-1; 13 nucleotides agree with TRBD2. The ends lost 5 bases at V and 3 bases at J; junction bases unmatched: 7. Per germline, CDR1 SGHAT and CDR2 FQNNGV. CDR3 length: 17 amino acids.